Listed below are T cell receptor beta chains from one sample, sequenced in a study of blood T cell repertoires in COVID-19. Assay used: immunoSEQ multiplex PCR; TCRdb lists only in-frame clones, some missing. The table lists about 120,000 clones, over 65% of them singletons. Material for sequencing was peripheral blood. The receptor source for this set is a man between 60 and 70 years old with acute or convalescent COVID-19. Each CDR3 is given with its conserved first and last residue. Fields, in order: clone size, V gene, J gene, CDR3 protein. Clone sizes are given selectively: once, few, many, or a class where the clone is expanded.

few	TRBV15	TRBJ1-1	CATSREGPGEEAFF
.	TRBV4-3	TRBJ2-5	CASSQEAGPPQETQYF
.	TRBV11-2	TRBJ1-6	CASSLGTGLNSPLHF
.	TRBV24-1	TRBJ1-1	CATSDDRGTEAFF
.	TRBV18	TRBJ1-1	CASSRQGGAEAFF
.	TRBV18	TRBJ1-4	CASSPLGARGEKLFF
.	TRBV7-8	TRBJ2-1	CASSYGSVIYEQFF
.	TRBV5-6	TRBJ1-1	CASSFRGGDEAFF
.	TRBV28	TRBJ1-1	CASSPPRRNTEAFF
.	TRBV3-1/TRBV3-2	TRBJ2-2	CASKTGPLLAPNTGELFF
.	TRBV11-2	TRBJ2-1	CASSSLEVVSNEQFF
.	TRBV6-5	TRBJ1-6	CASSYRDRVNSPLHF
.	TRBV4-3	TRBJ2-2	CASSQGQRGTGELFF
.	TRBV5-8	TRBJ2-3	CASSFLAGGGTDTQYF
.	TRBV5-1	TRBJ1-1	CASRYSPGNKAGTEAFF
once	TRBV6-4	TRBJ1-2	CASSAAPRGGYTF
few	TRBV5-1	TRBJ2-5	CASSGLTGAGETQYF
few	TRBV19	TRBJ2-7	CASSMEISGGVGYEQYF
.	TRBV28	TRBJ1-5	CASSFQRMGNQPQHF
.	TRBV28	TRBJ1-1	CASSSTVGTEAFF
.	TRBV7-2	TRBJ2-5	CASSLIARMETQYF
.	TRBV2	TRBJ1-1	CASSQQGRMTEAFF
.	TRBV5-1	TRBJ2-7	CASSPGTGGLEQYF
.	TRBV27	TRBJ2-6	CASSPGQGDSGANVLTF
once	TRBV7-2	TRBJ1-2	CASSPNAGVGYTF
few	TRBV7-3	TRBJ1-2	CASSPHQGYGYTF
.	TRBV10-1	TRBJ1-6	CASSAGQEDSPLHF
.	TRBV7-2	TRBJ2-5	CASSQGSGGGQETQYF